This TCR beta chain is from a study of T-cell memory formation after mild COVID-19. Study-wide results and limits: Second-wave clones reaching peak frequency on day 37 lacked confirmed SARS-CoV-2 specificity.

In this sample, this clonotype turned up a few times. The target antigen is unknown. Trimming removed 3 bases from V and 7 bases from J, with 9 bases in between. This CDR3 has 12 residues. Constant-segment-primed 5'RACE gave TCR alpha and TCR beta cDNA libraries with sample barcodes and UMIs. TCRdb called the 5' RACE reads again in MiXCR, with one record for every CDR3 protein. The repertoire has over 300,000 distinct CDR3 sequences, 20% of them found once; the top ten carry roughly a fifth. The source of this sequence is a man in his late teens or twenties who had mild COVID-19 (a few samples of this study predate the infection). Cell type and time point are not known. Input material: PBMCs or a T cell subset sorted from them (not recorded which). This chain links TRBV12-3 or TRBV12-4 with TRBJ1-2; D is undetermined. CDR3 coding DNA: TGTGCCAGCAGTTTTTCTGGGTCTGGCTACACCTTC. Protein: CASSFSGSGYTF.